Listed below are T cell receptor beta chains from one sample, sequenced in a study of response to subunit inactivated influenza vaccine. TCRdb used MiXCR to reprocess the RT-PCR reads, holding one entry per CDR3 protein. The data contain 500,000 to 550,000 distinct CDR3 sequences, around 7.9% of them singletons. This material consisted of PBMCs from blood, taken about 23 months after vaccination. These receptor sequences come from a man between 50 and 70 years old who received an inactivated influenza vaccine. Both conserved end residues are part of each CDR3. Fields, in order: V gene, D gene, clone size, J gene, CDR3 protein, CDR3 DNA. D genes are given only for firm matches. Part of the rows lack a size; the others show once, few, many or a class for expanded clones.

TRBV7-9,NA,NA,TRBJ2-6,CASSLAWGGPGANVLTF,TGTGCCAGCAGCTTAGCGTGGGGGGGCCCTGGGGCCAACGTCCTGACTTTC
TRBV10-3,NA,many,TRBJ2-2,CAISESFANTGELFF,TGTGCCATCAGTGAATCTTTCGCGAACACCGGGGAGCTGTTTTTT
TRBV10-3,TRBD1,few,TRBJ1-4,CATAQIDRERGKLFF,TGTGCCACCGCCCAAATTGACAGGGAAAGAGGAAAACTGTTTTTT
TRBV6-1,NA,NA,TRBJ1-4,CASTPPTNEKLFF,TGTGCCAGCACCCCACCAACTAATGAAAAACTGTTTTTT
TRBV6-4,TRBD2,few,TRBJ2-1,CASSVSGGGYNEQFF,TGTGCCAGCAGTGTAAGCGGGGGGGGCTACAATGAGCAGTTCTTC
TRBV12-3/TRBV12-4,NA,NA,TRBJ1-1,CASSARGSRPNTEAFF,TGTGCCAGCAGTGCCAGGGGCTCACGACCGAACACTGAAGCTTTCTTT
TRBV12-3/TRBV12-4,NA,NA,TRBJ2-3,CASSQSGPSTDTQYF,TGTGCCAGCAGTCAATCAGGACCTAGCACAGATACGCAGTATTTT
TRBV4-3,NA,NA,TRBJ2-4,CASSQDYVAKNIQYF,TGCGCCAGCAGCCAAGATTACGTGGCCAAAAACATTCAGTACTTC
TRBV11-2,NA,NA,TRBJ2-5,CASGPGGAIGQTQYF,TGTGCCAGCGGCCCTGGGGGGGCCATAGGACAGACCCAGTACTTC
TRBV11-3,NA,NA,TRBJ2-3,CASSLNGTGTDTQYF,TGTGCCAGCAGCTTAAATGGAACAGGCACAGATACGCAGTATTTT
TRBV15,NA,NA,TRBJ2-5,CATSRESRRGTQYF,TGTGCCACCAGCAGAGAAAGCCGCCGGGGGACCCAGTACTTC
TRBV4-2,TRBD1,few,TRBJ2-3,CASSRAGQGIGDTQYF,TGTGCCAGCAGCCGGGCAGGACAGGGGATTGGGGATACGCAGTATTTT
TRBV5-1,TRBD1,NA,TRBJ1-1,CASSLGQGLVTEAFF,TGCGCCAGCAGCCTGGGACAGGGGCTTGTCACTGAAGCTTTCTTT
TRBV15,NA,NA,TRBJ2-7,CATSRDWSGAQIGQYF,TGTGCCACCAGCAGAGATTGGTCGGGGGCCCAGATAGGGCAGTACTTC
TRBV7-2,NA,many,TRBJ2-3,CASSPQSTDTQYF,TGTGCCAGCAGTCCCCAGAGCACAGATACGCAGTATTTT
TRBV19,TRBD1,NA,TRBJ2-6,CASRTGGGGANVLTF,TGTGCCAGTCGGACAGGGGGTGGTGGGGCCAACGTCCTGACTTTC
TRBV5-1,TRBD2,many,TRBJ2-3,CASSLELAGSSDTQYF,TGCGCCAGCAGCTTGGAACTAGCGGGGTCTTCAGATACGCAGTATTTT
TRBV10-3,NA,many,TRBJ2-1,CAISEGGQTNNEQFF,TGTGCCATCAGTGAGGGAGGACAGACCAACAATGAGCAGTTCTTC
TRBV10-3,NA,many,TRBJ2-1,CAMSGTPDGEQFF,TGTGCCATGTCCGGGACACCCGACGGCGAGCAGTTCTTC
TRBV4-3,TRBD1,few,TRBJ2-2,CASSQVGWAGGGGELFF,TGCGCCAGCAGCCAAGTTGGATGGGCAGGGGGTGGCGGGGAGCTGTTTTTT